These 10 T cell receptor beta chains came from one sample sequenced in a study of blood T cell repertoires in COVID-19. TCRdb's table, derived via immunoSEQ multiplex PCR, lists solely in-frame clones and lacks some. In the table there are 150,000 to 200,000 clones, roughly 77% of which are singletons. Sequenced sample: peripheral blood. These receptors all stem from a man aged 65 to 85 with active or convalescent COVID-19.

Only one count was recorded for this clone. The CDR3, as DNA: TGTGCCAGCAGTCCTTGGGGCGTACGGGAAAAACTGTTTTTT. It codes for CASSPWGVREKLFF. The V call is TRBV2, the J call TRBJ1-4; D is possibly TRBD1 (5 bases). Germline V CDR1 and CDR2: SNHLY, FYNNEI. V dropped 5 bases and J dropped 8 bases, with 15 bases sitting between them. The CDR3 contains 14 residues.

This chain links TRBV4-2 with TRBJ1-4, with D hard to call. CDR3 length: 16 amino acids. CDR1 is LGHNA and CDR2 is YNFKEQ in the germline V gene. V lost 0 bases to trimming and J lost 8 bases, with 16 bases between them. The CDR3 spells CASSQDLGGVQEKLFF. DNA for the CDR3: TGTGCCAGCAGCCAAGATCTTGGCGGGGTTCAGGAAAAACTGTTTTTT.

CDR3 amino acids: CASSLDPSGVKALDTQYF. CDR3 nucleotide sequence: TGTGCCAGCAGCTTGGATCCTAGCGGGGTAAAAGCGCTAGATACGCAGTATTTT. The gene calls are TRBV5-4 and TRBJ2-3; 9 bases map to TRBD2. Germline loops: CDR1 SGHNT, CDR2 YYREEE (reference sequence). The V gene end was trimmed by 0 bases and the J gene end by 5 bases; junction bases not matched to a gene: 13. The CDR3 extends over 18 amino acids.

This chain uses TRBV6-5 with TRBJ2-7; 9 positions agree with TRBD1. The CDR3 is 14 amino acids. The trim removed 5 bases at V and 3 bases at J, leaving 5 bases unmatched. Per the germline V gene, CDR1 is MNHEY and CDR2 is SVGAGI. Written as DNA, the CDR3 is TGTGCCAGCAGTAAGGACAGGGGATACTACGAGCAGTACTTC. It yields the protein CASSKDRGYYEQYF.

The V call is TRBV2, the J call TRBJ1-1; unclear D gene. V was pared by 5 bases and J by 8 bases, with 6 bases between. The CDR3 length is 10 residues. Germline loops: CDR1 SNHLY, CDR2 FYNNEI. The CDR3 DNA reads as TGTGCCAGCAGTCTCGGGGAAGCTTTCTTT. This codes for CASSLGEAFF. The whole variable domain, filled in from reference TRBV2 and TRBJ1-1, reads EPEVTQTPSHQVTQMGQEVILRCVPISNHLYFYWYRQILGQKVEFLVSFYNNEISEKSEIFDDQFSVERPDGSNFTLKIRSTKLEDSAMYFCASSLGEAFFGQGTRLTVV.

This chain links TRBV6-5 with TRBJ1-4, with 9 bases lining up with TRBD1. CDR3 length: 12 residues. Germline V gene data show CDR1 as MNHEY and CDR2 as SVGAGI. V lost 2 bases to trimming and J lost 11 bases; unmatched junction nucleotides: 0. The chain's CDR3 is CASSYGTGKLFF. The CDR3 DNA sequence: TGTGCCAGCAGTTACGGGACAGGGAAACTGTTTTTT.

The rearrangement uses TRBV5-1 and TRBJ2-2; 9 positions match TRBD2. Germline CDR1 reads SGHRS; CDR2 reads YFSETQ. Germline trimming cut 6 bases from V and 1 base from J; bases unmatched to any gene: 7. The CDR3 contains 16 residues. The CDR3 coding sequence is TGCGCCAGCAAATCTAGCGGGACCGTGAACACCGGGGAGCTGTTTTTT. Protein product: CASKSSGTVNTGELFF. Based on the CDR3 plus reference TRBV5-1 and TRBJ2-2, the full variable domain is KAGVTQTPRYLIKTRGQQVTLSCSPISGHRSVSWYQQTPGQGLQFLFEYFSETQRNKGNFPGRFSGRQFSNSRSEMNVSTLELGDSALYLCASKSSGTVNTGELFFGEGSRLTVL.

In this sample, this clone turned up a few times. This chain joins TRBV24-1 and TRBJ1-1; 8 bases are a match to TRBD1. CDR1 and CDR2 (germline): KGHDR, SFDVKD. V was pared by 8 bases and J by 0 bases, with 7 bases of the junction left unmatched. The CDR3 is 15 amino acids. The CDR3 region is CATMDREGVNTEAFF. The CDR3 DNA is TGTGCCACCATGGACAGGGAGGGGGTGAACACTGAAGCTTTCTTT.

The rearrangement joins TRBV6-6 to TRBJ1-4; 7 positions agree with TRBD1. Germline trimming cut 2 bases from V and 4 bases from J; bases unmatched to any gene: 4. CDR1 and CDR2 from the germline V gene are MNHNY and SVGAGI (reference sequence). CDR3 length equals 15 residues. CDR3 sequence reads: CASSYGRGFNEKLFF. Written as DNA, the CDR3 is TGTGCCAGCAGTTACGGCAGGGGGTTTAATGAAAAACTGTTTTTT.

J is TRBJ1-1 and V is TRBV2; no clear D gene. The CDR3 sequence is 11 residues long. Trimming shortened V by 8 bases and J by 2 bases, and 6 bases separated the two germline ends. Germline V gives CDR1 SNHLY, CDR2 FYNNEI. The CDR3 spells CASSVNTEAFF. As DNA, the CDR3 is TGTGCCAGCTCGGTTAACACTGAAGCTTTCTTT.